These 30 T cell receptor beta chains originate from one sample sequenced in a study of cytomegalovirus exposure and HLA in healthy donors. PCR primers comprised 60 Vbeta and 13 Jbeta primers. Profiled with immunoSEQ multiplex PCR; TCRdb holds only in-frame clones, not every one. The sample carries roughly 200,000 clones, around four fifths recorded once. The sequenced material came from PBMCs. These TCRs come from a woman in her fifties or sixties in good health and CMV-seropositive.

There are a few counts of this clone. The genes are TRBV19 and TRBJ1-1; D gene ambiguous. V lost 5 bases and J lost 4, with 14 bases in between. The CDR3 runs 14 residues. CDR1 and CDR2 (germline): LNHDA, SQIVND (reference sequence). Here the CDR3 DNA reads TGTGCCAGTAGTTCGCGGGCGGTGAGCACTGAAGCTTTCTTT. Residues: CASSSRAVSTEAFF.

The chain carries TRBV19 and TRBJ2-2, with TRBD1 matching 8 bases. CDR1 is LNHDA and CDR2 is SQIVND in the germline V gene (reference sequence). J was trimmed by 1 base and V by 7 bases; bases with no gene match: 2. This CDR3 is 14 amino acids long. The DNA of the CDR3 is TGTGCCAGTATTACAGGGGGGAACACCGGGGAGCTGTTTTTT. This encodes CASITGGNTGELFF.

The chain uses TRBV28 and TRBJ2-1; no reliable D call. V lost 6 bases, J lost 5 bases, and 20 bases lay in between. Germline V gene lookup returns CDR1 MDHEN and CDR2 SYDVKM. The CDR3 runs 16 residues. CDR3 loop: CASSPIYSLPHNEQFF. The CDR3 bases are TGTGCCAGCAGCCCCATATACAGTCTTCCTCACAATGAGCAGTTCTTC.

The J gene is TRBJ1-4, the V gene TRBV28, with 11 bases that match TRBD1. Germline lookup yields CDR1 MDHEN and CDR2 SYDVKM. This CDR3 has 17 amino acids. Losses at the gene ends were 6 bases for V and 7 bases for J; bases not matched to a gene: 13. Written as DNA, the CDR3 is TGTGCCAGCAGCCCTGGACAGGGGGCAAGAAGATTTGAAAAACTGTTTTTT. This translates into CASSPGQGARRFEKLFF. The full variable domain, its missing parts supplied by reference TRBV28 and TRBJ1-4, is DVKVTQSSRYLVKRTGEKVFLECVQDMDHENMFWYRQDPGLGLRLIYFSYDVKMKEKGDIPEGYSVSREKKERFSLILESASTNQTSMYLCASSPGQGARRFEKLFFGSGTQLSVL.

The genes are TRBV30 and TRBJ2-1, with 8 bases lining up with TRBD2. The ends lost 1 base at V and 0 bases at J; junction bases unmatched: 11. CDR3 length: 18 amino acids. Germline CDR1 GTSNPN, CDR2 SVGIG (reference sequence). DNA of the CDR3: TGTGCCTGGAGTGGGGGCGGGGGGAGGACGAGCTCCTACAATGAGCAGTTCTTC. Translating gives CAWSGGGGRTSSYNEQFF.

The J gene is TRBJ1-5, the V gene TRBV19; D ambiguous. Per the germline V gene, CDR1 is LNHDA and CDR2 is SQIVND (reference sequence). V shed 10 bases and J shed 0 bases, with 10 bases lying between them. This CDR3 spans 13 amino acids. The CDR3 bases are TGTGCCACACAGCCTTATAGCAATCAGCCCCAGCATTTT. Protein: CATQPYSNQPQHF. The variable domain in full, completed from reference TRBV19 and TRBJ1-5, reads DGGITQSPKYLFRKEGQNVTLSCEQNLNHDAMYWYRQDPGQGLRLIYYSQIVNDFQKGDIAEGYSVSREKKESFPLTVTSAQKNPTAFYLCATQPYSNQPQHFGDGTRLSIL.

The genes are TRBV30 and TRBJ2-7; 10 bases line up with TRBD1. V gave up 8 bases and J gave up 2 bases; unmatched junction bases: 9. Germline V gives CDR1 GTSNPN, CDR2 SVGIG (reference sequence). This CDR3 comprises 14 residues. The chain's CDR3 is CATNLDRGAYEQYF. CDR3 nucleotide sequence: TGTGCCACGAACTTGGACAGGGGGGCCTACGAGCAGTACTTC.

This clone was recorded a few times. This chain links TRBV6-5 with TRBJ1-1; 8 bases align to TRBD1. Germline trimming cut 6 bases from V and 1 base from J; bases unmatched to any gene: 4. This CDR3 has 14 amino acids. Germline loops: CDR1 MNHEY, CDR2 SVGAGI. This chain's CDR3 is CASRYGQGNTEAFF. DNA for the CDR3: TGTGCCAGCAGATACGGACAGGGGAACACTGAAGCTTTCTTT.

The gene calls are TRBV28 and TRBJ1-5; unclear D gene. Germline CDR1 is MDHEN and CDR2 is SYDVKM. V dropped 6 bases and J dropped 3 bases, with 12 bases sitting between them. The CDR3 covers 14 residues. CDR3 protein: CASSPPFLNQPQHF. The CDR3 DNA is TGTGCCAGCAGCCCTCCTTTTCTCAATCAGCCCCAGCATTTT. The full variable domain, with the rest looked up from reference TRBV28 and TRBJ1-5, is DVKVTQSSRYLVKRTGEKVFLECVQDMDHENMFWYRQDPGLGLRLIYFSYDVKMKEKGDIPEGYSVSREKKERFSLILESASTNQTSMYLCASSPPFLNQPQHFGDGTRLSIL.

The CDR3 DNA sequence: TGTGCCAGCAGGACTAGGCAGACTAACACTGAAGCTTTCTTT. Its translation: CASRTRQTNTEAFF. The J gene is TRBJ1-1, the V gene TRBV6-5; no clear D. The germline V and J ends were trimmed by 6 bases and 2 bases, with 13 bases remaining between them. The CDR3 runs 14 residues. The germline gives CDR1 MNHEY, CDR2 SVGAGI.

This clone turned up a few times. This chain connects TRBV13 to TRBJ1-4; a possible D gene is TRBD1 (5 bases). V shed 2 bases and J shed 2 bases, with 9 bases lying between them. This CDR3 has 15 amino acids. Looked up from germline, CDR1 is PRHDT and CDR2 is FYEKMQ (reference sequence). Here the CDR3 reads CASSLRSGTNEKLFF. As DNA, the CDR3 is TGTGCCAGCAGCTTAAGGTCAGGGACTAATGAAAAACTGTTTTTT.

This clone was found a few times. The chain links TRBV5-1 to TRBJ2-7, with 10 bases identical to TRBD2. The CDR3 has 16 amino acids. Germline V gene sequence: CDR1 SGHRS, CDR2 YFSETQ. The V and J ends lost 3 bases and 1 base, in that order; junction bases with no gene match: 7. This chain's CDR3 is CASSYSSGGFSYEQYF. DNA of the CDR3: TGCGCCAGCAGCTACTCTAGCGGGGGTTTTTCCTACGAGCAGTACTTC.

V is TRBV28 and J is TRBJ1-2; 10 nucleotides line up with TRBD1. Germline assignment: CDR1 MDHEN and CDR2 SYDVKM. The trim removed 8 bases at V and 7 bases at J, leaving 7 bases unmatched. CDR3 size: 13 residues. The CDR3 region is CASFRTGGFGYTF. The CDR3 nucleotides are TGTGCCAGCTTCAGGACAGGGGGTTTTGGCTACACCTTC.

In DNA, the CDR3 is TGTGCCAGTAGCACGATTCTAGGACAGGGACTCCAAAACATTCAGTACTTC. Encoded protein: CASSTILGQGLQNIQYF. This rearrangement joins TRBV19 to TRBJ2-4; 8 bases line up with TRBD1. CDR3 size: 17 residues. Germline trimming cut 6 bases from V and 5 bases from J; bases unmatched to any gene: 15. Germline lookup yields CDR1 LNHDA and CDR2 SQIVND (reference sequence).

The rearrangement joins TRBV4-3 to TRBJ2-7, with TRBD1 identical over 7 bases. The CDR3 consists of 15 residues. Looked up from germline, CDR1 is LGHNA and CDR2 is YSLEER. J was trimmed by 1 base and V by 0 bases; bases with no gene match: 3. The CDR3 sequence: CASSQEVGQSYEQYF. CDR3 nucleotides: TGCGCCAGCAGCCAAGAAGTGGGACAGTCCTACGAGCAGTACTTC.

The rearrangement joins TRBV11-3 to TRBJ2-1; the D gene is possibly TRBD2 (5 bases). From germline, CDR1 is SGHNT and CDR2 YENEEA. Deletions cut 1 base from V and 12 bases from J, with 10 bases between. The CDR3 sequence is 12 residues long. CDR3 residues: CASSLGPEGQFF. CDR3 nucleotides: TGTGCCAGCAGCTTAGGTCCCGAGGGGCAGTTCTTC. Complete variable domain (other parts from reference TRBV11-3 and TRBJ2-1): EAGVVQSPRYKIIEKKQPVAFWCNPISGHNTLYWYLQNLGQGPELLIRYENEEAVDDSQLPKDRFSAERLKGVDSTLKIQPAELGDSAVYLCASSLGPEGQFFGPGTRLTVL.

The chain combines TRBV9 with TRBJ1-2, with D possibly TRBD1 on 5 matching bases. V was shortened by 0 bases and J by 8 bases, with 20 bases between the two germline ends. Germline assignment: CDR1 SGDLS and CDR2 YYNGEE. The CDR3 runs 16 residues. In nucleotides, the CDR3 is TGTGCCAGCAGCGTAGAGGCAGGGTCTTATAACTTAGGCTACACCTTC. Its protein product is CASSVEAGSYNLGYTF. The whole variable domain, remainder taken from reference TRBV9 and TRBJ1-2, is DSGVTQTPKHLITATGQRVTLRCSPRSGDLSVYWYQQSLDQGLQFLIQYYNGEERAKGNILERFSAQQFPDLHSELNLSSLELGDSALYFCASSVEAGSYNLGYTFGSGTRLTVV.

This sequence joins TRBV29-1 and TRBJ2-3, with TRBD2 identical over 8 bases. With V trimmed by 3 bases and J by 7 bases, 9 bases remained unmatched. The CDR3 totals 14 residues. Per the germline V gene, CDR1 is SQVTM and CDR2 is ANQGSEA. The CDR3 loop reads CSVDPAGVAHTQYF. Written as DNA, the CDR3 is TGCAGCGTTGACCCAGCGGGAGTGGCACATACGCAGTATTTT.

This chain connects TRBV5-1 to TRBJ1-4; 9 bases align to TRBD1. Germline V gene data show CDR1 as SGHRS and CDR2 as YFSETQ. This CDR3 region has 15 residues. With 4 bases clipped from V and 3 bases from J, the junction kept 4 bases outside the gene matches. The CDR3 bases are TGCGCCAGCAGCCTCCGACAGGGGGCTAATGAAAAACTGTTTTTT. This gives the protein CASSLRQGANEKLFF.

This clone was observed a single time. Other nucleotide sequences from this sample produce the same CDR3. The chain links TRBV25-1 to TRBJ2-1; 13 nucleotides match TRBD2. The CDR3 sequence is 16 residues long. J gave up 10 bases and V 1 base, and 7 bases lay outside the gene matches. Germline loops: CDR1 MGHDK, CDR2 SYGVNS. The CDR3: CASSELGTSGIYEQFF. DNA of the CDR3: TGTGCCAGCAGTGAATTGGGGACTAGCGGGATCTACGAGCAGTTCTTC.

The chain couples TRBV27 to TRBJ2-3; D is perhaps TRBD2 (6 bases). This CDR3 region has 18 residues. Germline CDR1 reads MNHEY; CDR2 reads SMNVEV (reference sequence). V lost 4 bases and J lost 0, with 20 bases in between. CDR3 DNA: TGTGCCAGCAGTTCACTTTTTCCAACAAGCGGGAGCACAGATACGCAGTATTTT. Translated, it gives CASSSLFPTSGSTDTQYF.

The chain employs TRBV9 and TRBJ2-1; 7 bases line up with TRBD1. Trimming at V came to 3 bases and at J to 3 bases, leaving 12 bases not matched to a gene. The length of the CDR3 is 17 residues. The germline V gene has CDR1 SGDLS and CDR2 YYNGEE. Here the CDR3 DNA reads TGTGCCAGCAGCGCGGAATTATCAGGGGGAAACTACAATGAGCAGTTCTTC. Its protein product is CASSAELSGGNYNEQFF.

This clone was seen a few times. The rearrangement links TRBV5-1 to TRBJ1-1; tentatively, D is TRBD1 (5 bases). The CDR3 is 16 residues long. Between the trimmed V and J ends, which lost 3 bases and 5 bases, there was a span of 20 bases. Germline V gene sequence: CDR1 SGHRS, CDR2 YFSETQ. DNA of the CDR3: TGCGCCAGCAGCTATGGTGAGCTAAGGGGAGGGACTGAAGCTTTCTTT. This gives the protein CASSYGELRGGTEAFF.

The chain recombines TRBV21-1 with TRBJ2-2; the table names TRBD2, a call not compared with the DNA. TRBV21-1 is termed a pseudogene. This CDR3 has 16 residues. CDR3 residues: CASSKGLADNTGELFF. The CDR3 coding sequence is TGTGCCAGCAGCAAAGGACTAGCGGATAATACCGGGGAGCTGTTTTTT.

The chain carries TRBV5-1 and TRBJ1-3, with TRBD1 as a possible D gene (5 bases). This CDR3 region has 17 residues. Per germline, CDR1 SGHRS and CDR2 YFSETQ. V was pared by 0 bases and J by 7 bases, with 20 bases between. CDR3 DNA sequence: TGCGCCAGCAGCTTGGTTTCAGGGTTGGAGTTCGGCAACACCATATATTTT. It codes for CASSLVSGLEFGNTIYF. The full variable domain, its missing parts supplied by reference TRBV5-1 and TRBJ1-3, is KAGVTQTPRYLIKTRGQQVTLSCSPISGHRSVSWYQQTPGQGLQFLFEYFSETQRNKGNFPGRFSGRQFSNSRSEMNVSTLELGDSALYLCASSLVSGLEFGNTIYFGEGSWLTVV.

This clone was found a few times. The chain employs TRBV28 and TRBJ2-7; unclear D gene. Trimming shortened V by 4 bases and J by 3 bases, and 7 bases separated the two germline ends. This CDR3 has 12 residues. The germline gives CDR1 MDHEN, CDR2 SYDVKM. CDR3 amino acids: CASSYGNYEQYF. The CDR3 coding sequence is TGTGCCAGCAGTTACGGTAACTACGAGCAGTACTTC.

The rearrangement links TRBV18 to TRBJ2-3, with 9 bases that match TRBD1. The CDR3 extends over 21 amino acids. V lost 3 bases, J lost 0 bases, and 19 bases stayed unmatched. Germline V gives CDR1 KGHSH, CDR2 LQKENI. CDR3 in DNA: TGTGCCAGCTCACCGGAACTAGGACAGGGGATAACGACCTCTAGCACAGATACGCAGTATTTT. Residues: CASSPELGQGITTSSTDTQYF.

CDR3 amino acids: CAWAPGWETQYF. DNA for the CDR3: TGTGCCTGGGCCCCGGGTTGGGAGACCCAGTACTTC. V gene TRBV30 combines with J gene TRBJ2-5; no definite D call. This CDR3 has 12 residues. V lost 5 bases to trimming and J lost 5 bases, with 12 bases between them. The germline gives CDR1 GTSNPN, CDR2 SVGIG (reference sequence).

The rearrangement uses TRBV7-9 and TRBJ2-5; TRBD2 is a possible D gene (6 bases). The germline V and J ends were trimmed by 4 bases and 5 bases, with 14 bases remaining between them. The CDR3 sequence is 14 residues long. CDR1 is SEHNR, CDR2 FQNEAQ, per germline (reference sequence). The chain's CDR3 is CASSYREFVETQYF. For the CDR3, the DNA is TGTGCCAGCAGCTATCGGGAGTTCGTTGAGACCCAGTACTTC.

CDR3 protein: CASGFRQGEEAFF. The CDR3 DNA follows: TGTGCTAGTGGTTTTAGGCAGGGGGAAGAAGCTTTCTTT. The gene calls are TRBV12-5 and TRBJ1-1, with TRBD1 identical over 7 bases. CDR1 is LGHNT and CDR2 is FRNRAP in the germline V gene. The V and J ends lost 3 bases and 8 bases, in that order; junction bases with no gene match: 6. This CDR3 region has 13 residues.